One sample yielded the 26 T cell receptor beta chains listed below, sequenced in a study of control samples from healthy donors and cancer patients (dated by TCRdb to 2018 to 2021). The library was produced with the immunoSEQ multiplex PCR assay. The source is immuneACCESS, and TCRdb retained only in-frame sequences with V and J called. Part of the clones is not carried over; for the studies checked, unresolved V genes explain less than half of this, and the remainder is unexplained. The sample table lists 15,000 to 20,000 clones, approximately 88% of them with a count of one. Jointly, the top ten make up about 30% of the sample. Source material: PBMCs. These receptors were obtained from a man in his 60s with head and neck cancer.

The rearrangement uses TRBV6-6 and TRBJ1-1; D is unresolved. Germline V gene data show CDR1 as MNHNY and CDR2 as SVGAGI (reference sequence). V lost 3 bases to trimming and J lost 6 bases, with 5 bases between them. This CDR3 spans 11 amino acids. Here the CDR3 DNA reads TGTGCCAGCAGTTATACGGCTGAAGCTTTCTTT. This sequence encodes CASSYTAEAFF.

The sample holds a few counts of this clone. The CDR3 bases are TGTGCCAGCAGTGAGGGATTCTATAATTCACCCCTCCACTTT. Its protein product is CASSEGFYNSPLHF. The chain employs TRBV11-1 and TRBJ1-6; D is unclear. V was pared by 6 bases and J by 3 bases, with 9 bases between. Germline CDR1 and CDR2: SGHAT and FQDESV (reference sequence). The CDR3 runs 14 residues.

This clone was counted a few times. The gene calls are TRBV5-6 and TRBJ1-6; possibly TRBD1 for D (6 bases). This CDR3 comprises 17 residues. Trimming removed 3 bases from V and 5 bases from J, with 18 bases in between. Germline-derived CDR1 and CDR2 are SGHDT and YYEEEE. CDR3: CASSSGAWQGNNSPLHF. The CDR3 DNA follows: TGTGCCAGCAGCTCCGGGGCGTGGCAGGGGAATAATTCACCCCTCCACTTT.

The CDR3: CASSEAPGTAHVAFF. The CDR3 DNA reads as TGTGCCAGCAGTGAAGCGCCAGGGACAGCGCACGTAGCTTTCTTT. The chain recombines TRBV2 with TRBJ1-1; TRBD1 matches at 7 bases. Germline CDR1 is SNHLY and CDR2 is FYNNEI. Trimming at V came to 0 bases and at J to 10 bases, leaving 11 bases not matched to a gene. The CDR3 runs to 15 residues. The whole variable domain, filled in from reference TRBV2 and TRBJ1-1, reads EPEVTQTPSHQVTQMGQEVILRCVPISNHLYFYWYRQILGQKVEFLVSFYNNEISEKSEIFDDQFSVERPDGSNFTLKIRSTKLEDSAMYFCASSEAPGTAHVAFFGQGTRLTVV.

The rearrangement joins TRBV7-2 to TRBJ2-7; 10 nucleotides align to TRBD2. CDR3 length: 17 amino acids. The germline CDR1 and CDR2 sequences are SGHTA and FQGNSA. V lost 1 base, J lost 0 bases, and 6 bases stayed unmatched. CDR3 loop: CASSLVSGTSVSYEQYF. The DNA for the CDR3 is TGTGCCAGCAGCTTAGTTTCGGGGACTAGCGTCTCCTACGAGCAGTACTTC.

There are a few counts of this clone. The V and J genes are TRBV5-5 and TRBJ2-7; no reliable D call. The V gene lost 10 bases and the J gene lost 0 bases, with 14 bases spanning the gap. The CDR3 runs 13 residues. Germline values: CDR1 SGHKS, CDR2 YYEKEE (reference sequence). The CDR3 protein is CACTRALSYEQYF. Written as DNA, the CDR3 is TGTGCCTGCACCCGGGCCCTCTCCTACGAGCAGTACTTC.

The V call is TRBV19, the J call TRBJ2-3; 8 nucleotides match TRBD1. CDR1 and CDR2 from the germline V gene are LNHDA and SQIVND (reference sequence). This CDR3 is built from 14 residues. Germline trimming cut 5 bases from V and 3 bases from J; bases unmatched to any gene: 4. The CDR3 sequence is CASSQGAWTDTQYF. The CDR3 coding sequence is TGTGCCAGTAGTCAGGGGGCTTGGACAGATACGCAGTATTTT.

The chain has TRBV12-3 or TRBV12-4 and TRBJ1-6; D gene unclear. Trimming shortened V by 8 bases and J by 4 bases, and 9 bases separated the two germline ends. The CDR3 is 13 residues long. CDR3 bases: TGTGCCAGCGATGCGGGGTATAATTCACCCCTCCACTTT. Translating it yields CASDAGYNSPLHF.

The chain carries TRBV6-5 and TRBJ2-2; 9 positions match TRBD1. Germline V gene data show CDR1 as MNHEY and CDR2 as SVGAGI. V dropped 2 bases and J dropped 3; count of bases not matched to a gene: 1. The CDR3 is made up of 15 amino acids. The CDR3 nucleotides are TGTGCCAGCAGTTACGGGACAGGGTACACCGGGGAGCTGTTTTTT. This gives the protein CASSYGTGYTGELFF.

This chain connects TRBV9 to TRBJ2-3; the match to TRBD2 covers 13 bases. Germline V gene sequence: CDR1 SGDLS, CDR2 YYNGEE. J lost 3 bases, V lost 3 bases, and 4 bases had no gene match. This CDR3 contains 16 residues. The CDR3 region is CASSGGTSGATDTQYF. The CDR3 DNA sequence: TGTGCCAGCAGCGGGGGGACTAGCGGGGCAACAGATACGCAGTATTTT. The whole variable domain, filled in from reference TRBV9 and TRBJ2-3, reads DSGVTQTPKHLITATGQRVTLRCSPRSGDLSVYWYQQSLDQGLQFLIQYYNGEERAKGNILERFSAQQFPDLHSELNLSSLELGDSALYFCASSGGTSGATDTQYFGPGTRLTVL.

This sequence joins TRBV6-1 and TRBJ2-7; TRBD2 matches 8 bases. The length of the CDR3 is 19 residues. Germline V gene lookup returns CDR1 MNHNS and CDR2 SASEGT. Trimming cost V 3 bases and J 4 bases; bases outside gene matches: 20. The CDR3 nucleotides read TGTGCCAGCAGTGAGTGGGGCCCGGGGGGGGATCTGAGATCTTACGAGCAGTACTTC. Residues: CASSEWGPGGDLRSYEQYF.

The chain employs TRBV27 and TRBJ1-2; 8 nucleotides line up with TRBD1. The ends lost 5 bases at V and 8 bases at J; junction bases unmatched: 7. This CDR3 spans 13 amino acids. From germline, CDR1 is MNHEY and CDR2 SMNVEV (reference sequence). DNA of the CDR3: TGTGCCAGCAGTCCCTGGACAGGGAGCGGCTACACCTTC. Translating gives CASSPWTGSGYTF.

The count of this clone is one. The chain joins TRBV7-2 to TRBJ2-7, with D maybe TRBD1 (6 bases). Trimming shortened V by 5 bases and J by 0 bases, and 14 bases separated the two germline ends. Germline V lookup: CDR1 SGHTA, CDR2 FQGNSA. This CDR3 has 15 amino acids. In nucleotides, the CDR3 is TGTGCCAGCAGCGAAAGGGACAAGGGCTCCTACGAGCAGTACTTC. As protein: CASSERDKGSYEQYF.

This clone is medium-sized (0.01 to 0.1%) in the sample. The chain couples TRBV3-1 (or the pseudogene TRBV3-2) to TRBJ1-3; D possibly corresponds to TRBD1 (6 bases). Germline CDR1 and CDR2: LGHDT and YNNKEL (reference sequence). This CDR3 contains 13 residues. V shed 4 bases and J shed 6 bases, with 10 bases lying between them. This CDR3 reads CASSPGTLNTIYF. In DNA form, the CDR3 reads TGTGCCAGCAGCCCCGGGACATTAAACACCATATATTTT.

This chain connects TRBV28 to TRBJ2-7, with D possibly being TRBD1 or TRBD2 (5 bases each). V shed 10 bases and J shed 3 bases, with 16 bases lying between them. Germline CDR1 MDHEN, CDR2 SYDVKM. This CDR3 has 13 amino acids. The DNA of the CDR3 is TGTGCCACGCGTAGGGGAGTACTCTACGAGCAGTACTTC. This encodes CATRRGVLYEQYF.

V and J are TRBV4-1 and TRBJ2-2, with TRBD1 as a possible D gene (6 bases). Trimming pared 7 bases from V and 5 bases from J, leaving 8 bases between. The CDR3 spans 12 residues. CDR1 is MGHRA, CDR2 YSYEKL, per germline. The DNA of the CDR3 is TGCGCCAGCAATCAGGGGACCGGGGAGCTGTTTTTT. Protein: CASNQGTGELFF.

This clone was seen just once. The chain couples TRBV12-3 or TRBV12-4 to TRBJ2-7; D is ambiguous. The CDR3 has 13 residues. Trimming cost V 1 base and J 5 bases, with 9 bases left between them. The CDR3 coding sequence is TGTGCCAGCAGTTTAGGGTCAGTCAACGAGCAGTACTTC. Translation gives CASSLGSVNEQYF.

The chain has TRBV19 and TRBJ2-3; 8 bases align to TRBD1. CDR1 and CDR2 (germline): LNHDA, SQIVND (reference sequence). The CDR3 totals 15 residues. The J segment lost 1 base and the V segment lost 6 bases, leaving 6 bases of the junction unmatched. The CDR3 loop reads CASSTDREGTDTQYF. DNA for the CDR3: TGTGCCAGTAGCACGGACAGGGAGGGCACAGATACGCAGTATTTT.

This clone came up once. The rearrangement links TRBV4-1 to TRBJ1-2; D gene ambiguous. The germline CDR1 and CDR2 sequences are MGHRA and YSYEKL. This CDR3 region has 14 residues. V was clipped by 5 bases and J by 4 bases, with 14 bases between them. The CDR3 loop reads CASSGGPGLYGYTF. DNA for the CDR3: TGCGCCAGCAGCGGAGGACCCGGGCTCTATGGCTACACCTTC.

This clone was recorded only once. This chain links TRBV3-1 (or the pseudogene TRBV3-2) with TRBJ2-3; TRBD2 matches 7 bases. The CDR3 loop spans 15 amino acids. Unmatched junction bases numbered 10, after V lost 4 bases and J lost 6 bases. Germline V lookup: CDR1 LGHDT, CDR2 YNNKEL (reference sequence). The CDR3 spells CASSPFGAGVDTQYF. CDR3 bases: TGTGCCAGCAGCCCCTTTGGTGCGGGGGTCGATACGCAGTATTTT.

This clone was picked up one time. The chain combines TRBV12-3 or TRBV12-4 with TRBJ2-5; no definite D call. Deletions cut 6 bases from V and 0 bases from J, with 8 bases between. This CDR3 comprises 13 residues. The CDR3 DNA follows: TGTGCCAGCAGACACCTAAACCAAGAGACCCAGTACTTC. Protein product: CASRHLNQETQYF.

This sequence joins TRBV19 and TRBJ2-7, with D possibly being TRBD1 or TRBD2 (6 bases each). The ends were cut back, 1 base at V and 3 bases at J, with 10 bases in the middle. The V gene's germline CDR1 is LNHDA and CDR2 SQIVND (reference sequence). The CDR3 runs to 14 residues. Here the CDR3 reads CASSIAGGDYEQYF. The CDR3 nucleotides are TGTGCCAGTAGTATAGCCGGGGGCGACTACGAGCAGTACTTC.

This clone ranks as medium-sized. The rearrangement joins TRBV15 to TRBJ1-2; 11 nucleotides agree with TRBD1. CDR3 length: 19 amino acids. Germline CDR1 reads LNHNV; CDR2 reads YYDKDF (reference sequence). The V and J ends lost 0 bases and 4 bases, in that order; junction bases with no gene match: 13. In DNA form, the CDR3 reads TGTGCCACCAGCAGAGATCCGGTACTGGGACAGGGGGTACGCTATGGCTACACCTTC. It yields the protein CATSRDPVLGQGVRYGYTF.

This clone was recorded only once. CDR3 loop: CASTPAGQNTGELFF. The CDR3 DNA reads as TGTGCCAGCACCCCGGCGGGGCAGAACACCGGGGAGCTGTTTTTT. The chain employs TRBV21-1 and TRBJ2-2; the D call in the table, TRBD2, was not verified against the DNA. TRBV21-1 counts as a pseudogene. The CDR3 sequence is 15 residues long.

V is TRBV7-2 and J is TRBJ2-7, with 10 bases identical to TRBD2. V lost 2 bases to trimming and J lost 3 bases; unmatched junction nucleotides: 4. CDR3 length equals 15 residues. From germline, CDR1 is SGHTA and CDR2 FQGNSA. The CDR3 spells CASSLLAGAIYEQYF. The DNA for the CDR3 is TGTGCCAGCAGCTTACTAGCGGGGGCTATCTACGAGCAGTACTTC.

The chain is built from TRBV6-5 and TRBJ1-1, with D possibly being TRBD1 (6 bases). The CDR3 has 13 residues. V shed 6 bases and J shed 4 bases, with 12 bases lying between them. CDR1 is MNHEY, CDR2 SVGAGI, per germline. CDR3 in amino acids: CASRQGPGTEAFF. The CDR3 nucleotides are TGTGCCAGCAGGCAGGGGCCGGGCACTGAAGCTTTCTTT.